One sample yielded the 20 T cell receptor beta chains listed below, sequenced in a study of blood T cell repertoires in COVID-19. Profiled with immunoSEQ multiplex PCR; TCRdb holds only in-frame clones, not every one. The repertoire holds more than 100,000 clones, with about four fifths as singletons. Sequenced sample: peripheral blood. The source of these receptors is a woman in her 50s with acute or convalescent COVID-19.

The J gene is TRBJ2-1, the V gene TRBV30; TRBD2 matches 15 bases. The length of the CDR3 is 15 residues. The V gene end was trimmed by 1 base and the J gene end by 8 bases; junction bases not matched to a gene: 3. Germline CDR1 is GTSNPN and CDR2 is SVGIG (reference sequence). The CDR3 DNA sequence: TGTGCCTGGAGTGCCGGGACTAGCGGGGGGTATGAGCAGTTCTTC. Residues: CAWSAGTSGGYEQFF.

The chain joins TRBV3-1 (or the pseudogene TRBV3-2) to TRBJ1-6; the D is unclear. The ends were cut back, 0 bases at V and 8 bases at J, with 5 bases in the middle. The germline CDR1 and CDR2 sequences are LGHDT and YNNKEL (reference sequence). This CDR3 region has 13 residues. This CDR3 reads CASSQDPDSPLHF. The CDR3 nucleotides read TGTGCCAGCAGCCAAGATCCGGATTCACCCCTCCACTTT.

The rearrangement joins TRBV18 to TRBJ2-3; D perhaps matches TRBD2 (6 bases). Per the germline V gene, CDR1 is KGHSH and CDR2 is LQKENI. Trimming removed 2 bases at V and 4 bases at J, with 10 bases between. The CDR3 spans 14 residues. In nucleotides, the CDR3 is TGTGCCAGCTCACCAGAGCGGGTGGCAGATACGCAGTATTTT. Translated, it gives CASSPERVADTQYF.

The chain recombines TRBV10-3 with TRBJ2-1; a weak D match, TRBD1 (6 bases). The CDR3 has 13 amino acids. CDR1 is ENHRY, CDR2 SYGVKD, per germline. Trimming took off 10 bases at V and 7 bases at J, with 17 bases between the two ends. The CDR3 DNA follows: TGTGCCAGCAGCGTGGGACAACCGAATGAGCAGTTCTTC. Protein sequence: CASSVGQPNEQFF.

The chain is built from TRBV6-1 and TRBJ1-5; the match to TRBD1 covers 7 bases. CDR1 and CDR2 (germline): MNHNS, SASEGT. V shed 0 bases and J 7 bases; nucleotides not matched to a gene: 12. This CDR3 is 17 amino acids long. CDR3 DNA sequence: TGTGCCAGCAGTGAAGCGCCGACAGGGTTTAAGGCACAGCCCCAGCATTTT. As protein: CASSEAPTGFKAQPQHF.

The V and J genes are TRBV30 and TRBJ1-2; TRBD1 aligns across 9 bases. V lost 3 bases, J lost 8 bases, and 4 bases stayed unmatched. CDR3 length: 12 amino acids. The germline CDR1 and CDR2 sequences are GTSNPN and SVGIG (reference sequence). The CDR3 is CAWRDRGGGYTF. The CDR3 region has the DNA TGTGCCTGGAGGGACAGGGGTGGAGGCTACACCTTC.

CDR3 nucleotides: TGTGCCAGCAGCCAAGAGGCAGCGGGGGCTGCAGATACGCAGTATTTT. It specifies CASSQEAAGAADTQYF. V usage is TRBV3-1 (or the pseudogene TRBV3-2) and J usage is TRBJ2-3; 8 nucleotides line up with TRBD2. Germline trimming cut 0 bases from V and 4 bases from J; bases unmatched to any gene: 6. There are 16 residues in the CDR3. Germline CDR1 is LGHDT and CDR2 is YNNKEL (reference sequence).

The CDR3 protein is CATSDETATEAFF. CDR3 sequence (DNA): TGTGCCACCAGTGATGAGACAGCTACTGAAGCTTTCTTT. The V gene is TRBV24-1, the J gene TRBJ1-1; D is possibly TRBD1 (5 bases). The CDR3 contains 13 residues. The ends were cut back, 3 bases at V and 5 bases at J, with 9 bases in the middle. CDR1 KGHDR and CDR2 SFDVKD come from the germline V gene.

This rearrangement joins TRBV30 to TRBJ2-1, with 11 bases fitting TRBD1. In germline, CDR1 is GTSNPN, CDR2 SVGIG (reference sequence). Trimming took 3 bases from V and 8 from J; bases not matched to a gene: 6. The CDR3 spans 14 residues. Written as DNA, the CDR3 is TGTGCCTGGAGCGGACAGGGGGCGTTATATGAGCAGTTCTTC. Translation: CAWSGQGALYEQFF.

The J gene is TRBJ2-6, the V gene TRBV6-1; D gene ambiguous. Germline V gene sequence: CDR1 MNHNS, CDR2 SASEGT. The CDR3 contains 19 residues. Trimming took 2 bases from V and 5 from J, leaving 22 bases between them. DNA of the CDR3: TGTGCCAGCAGTGAATCTGCAGAAATATATACCTTCCGGGCCAACGTCCTGACTTTC. This translates into CASSESAEIYTFRANVLTF.

The V call is TRBV2, the J call TRBJ1-5; no clear D. Germline V CDR1 and CDR2: SNHLY, FYNNEI. This CDR3 is built from 15 residues. V was cut by 3 bases and J by 7 bases, with 16 bases left in between. CDR3 protein: CASSDSLRVGQPQHF. The CDR3 bases are TGTGCCAGCAGTGACTCCCTACGGGTTGGGCAGCCCCAGCATTTT.

The chain uses TRBV10-1 and TRBJ1-1, with 7 bases lining up with TRBD1. V lost 3 bases to trimming and J lost 6 bases; unmatched junction nucleotides: 10. CDR1 is WNHNN, CDR2 SYGVQD, per germline (reference sequence). The CDR3 runs 15 residues. The CDR3 spells CASSDEPRGISEAFF. The CDR3 nucleotides are TGCGCCAGCAGTGATGAACCCAGGGGGATCTCTGAAGCTTTCTTT.

V gene TRBV5-6 combines with J gene TRBJ1-1; a possible D gene is TRBD1 (6 bases). CDR3 size: 15 residues. Trimming took off 5 bases at V and 4 bases at J, with 18 bases between the two ends. CDR1 is SGHDT and CDR2 is YYEEEE in the germline V gene. CDR3 region: CASSPQGGAATEAFF. The DNA for the CDR3 is TGTGCCAGCAGTCCCCAAGGGGGGGCGGCCACTGAAGCTTTCTTT.

The chain employs TRBV6-5 and TRBJ1-5, with 8 bases lining up with TRBD1. J lost 4 bases, V lost 5 bases, and 1 base had no gene match. In germline, CDR1 is MNHEY, CDR2 SVGAGI. The CDR3 covers 13 residues. The CDR3 DNA is TGTGCCAGCAGTAGACAGGGGAATCAGCCCCAGCATTTT. Amino acid sequence: CASSRQGNQPQHF.

This clone was recorded once. Germline is not matched at one junction end, which may reflect a read error. The rearrangement joins TRBV24-1 to TRBJ2-7, with 7 positions matching TRBD1. The CDR3 is 13 residues long. Per germline, CDR1 KGHDR and CDR2 SFDVKD. The chain's CDR3 is CATSDLPTGQHHF. CDR3 in DNA: TGTGCCACCAGTGATTTGCCTACGGGACAGCATCACTTC.

V is TRBV3-1 (or the pseudogene TRBV3-2) and J is TRBJ1-2; the D is unclear. The CDR3 runs to 14 residues. With 1 base removed from V and 2 bases from J, the gap between germline ends came to 8 bases. CDR1 is LGHDT, CDR2 YNNKEL, per germline (reference sequence). The CDR3: CASSQGGINYGYTF. CDR3 in DNA: TGTGCCAGCAGCCAAGGAGGGATCAACTATGGCTACACCTTC.

V usage is TRBV27 and J usage is TRBJ2-6; weak D call: TRBD1 (6 bases). The germline V and J ends were trimmed by 5 bases and 0 bases, with 14 bases remaining between them. CDR3 length: 17 residues. CDR1 is MNHEY and CDR2 is SMNVEV in the germline V gene (reference sequence). CDR3 in amino acids: CASSVGTMSSGANVLTF. CDR3 DNA: TGTGCCAGCAGTGTGGGGACAATGAGCTCTGGGGCCAACGTCCTGACTTTC.

The chain couples TRBV6-1 to TRBJ2-2, with D perhaps TRBD1 (5 bases). The CDR3 sequence is 15 residues long. In germline, CDR1 is MNHNS, CDR2 SASEGT. V shed 3 bases and J shed 0 bases, with 8 bases lying between them. In nucleotides, the CDR3 is TGTGCCAGCAGTGACAGGGTCGCGAACACCGGGGAGCTGTTTTTT. Its translation: CASSDRVANTGELFF.

This clone came up once. The chain uses TRBV19 and TRBJ1-1, with D tentatively TRBD1 (6 bases). Germline V gene lookup returns CDR1 LNHDA and CDR2 SQIVND (reference sequence). The CDR3 sequence is 14 residues long. Trimming pared 6 bases from V and 6 bases from J, leaving 17 bases between. CDR3 loop: CASRTQGSTAEAFF. In DNA form, the CDR3 reads TGTGCCAGTAGGACCCAGGGGTCGACCGCTGAAGCTTTCTTT.

V gene TRBV18 combines with J gene TRBJ2-2; 7 nucleotides line up with TRBD1. The CDR3 length is 16 residues. The trim removed 3 bases at V and 5 bases at J, leaving 9 bases unmatched. In germline, CDR1 is KGHSH, CDR2 LQKENI. This CDR3 is CASSPLGGAGTGELFF. In nucleotides, the CDR3 is TGTGCCAGCTCACCGTTAGGGGGCGCAGGAACCGGGGAGCTGTTTTTT. The entire variable domain, with the rest obtained from reference TRBV18 and TRBJ2-2, is as follows: NAGVMQNPRHLVRRRGQEARLRCSPMKGHSHVYWYRQLPEEGLKFMVYLQKENIIDESGMPKERFSAEFPKEGPSILRIQQVVRGDSAAYFCASSPLGGAGTGELFFGEGSRLTVL.